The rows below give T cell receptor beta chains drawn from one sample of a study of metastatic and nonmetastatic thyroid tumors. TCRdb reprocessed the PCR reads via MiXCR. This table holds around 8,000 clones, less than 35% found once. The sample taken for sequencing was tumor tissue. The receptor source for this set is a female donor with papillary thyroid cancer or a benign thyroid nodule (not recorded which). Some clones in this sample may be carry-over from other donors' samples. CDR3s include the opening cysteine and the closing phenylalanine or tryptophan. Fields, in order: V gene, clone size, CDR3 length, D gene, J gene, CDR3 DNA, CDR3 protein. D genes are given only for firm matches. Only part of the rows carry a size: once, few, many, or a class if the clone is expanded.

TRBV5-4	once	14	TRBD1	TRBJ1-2	TGTGCCAGCAGCCGGGGACAGGGGGAAAATGGCTACACCTTC	CASSRGQGENGYTF
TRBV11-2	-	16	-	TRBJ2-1	TGTGCCAGCGGCTTAGTGGCGGGGTGGGGTGTAGATGAGCAGTTCTTC	CASGLVAGWGVDEQFF
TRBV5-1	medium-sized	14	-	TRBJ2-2	TGCGCCAGCAGCTCGGGGCAGAACACCGGGGAGCTGTTTTTT	CASSSGQNTGELFF
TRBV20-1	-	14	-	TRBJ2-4	TGCAGTGCTAGGCGGGGTGTATCCAAAAACATTCAGTACTTC	CSARRGVSKNIQYF
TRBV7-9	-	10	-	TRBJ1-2	TGTGCCAGCAGCTTAGAGGGCTACACCTTC	CASSLEGYTF
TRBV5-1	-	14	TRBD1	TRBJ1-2	TGCGCCAGCAGCTTAGACAGGGAGGACCTAAGCTACACCTTC	CASSLDREDLSYTF
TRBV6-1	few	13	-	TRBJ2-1	TGTGCCAGCAGTGACCAGGCCCACAATGAGCAGTTCTTC	CASSDQAHNEQFF
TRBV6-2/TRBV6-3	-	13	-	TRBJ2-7	TGTGCCAGCAGTTATGGCTATACCTACGAGCAGTACTTC	CASSYGYTYEQYF
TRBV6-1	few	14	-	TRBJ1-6	TGTGCCAGCAGGCTGAGTAGCCCCAATTCACCCCTCCACTTT	CASRLSSPNSPLHF
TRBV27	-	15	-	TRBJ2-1	TGTGCCAGAAGTTGCCTTGGGGCAAGCTACAATGAGCAGTTCTTC	CARSCLGASYNEQFF
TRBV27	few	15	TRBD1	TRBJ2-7	TGTGCCAGCAGTTTAGGTCCGACAGGGCCCTACGAGCAGTACTTC	CASSLGPTGPYEQYF
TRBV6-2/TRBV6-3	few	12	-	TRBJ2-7	TGTGCCAGCAGTTACGTTGCGGGTGAGCAGTACTTC	CASSYVAGEQYF
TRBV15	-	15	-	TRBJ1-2	TGTGCCACCAGCCAAGAGATTAGGGATCTAGGGGGCTACACCTTC	CATSQEIRDLGGYTF
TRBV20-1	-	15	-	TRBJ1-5	TGCAGTGCTGAACGCACGGGTGGAGTCAATCAGCCCCAGCATTTT	CSAERTGGVNQPQHF
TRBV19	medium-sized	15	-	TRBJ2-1	TGTGCCAGTAGCCAGGGCCTAACTAAGGGCAATGAGCAGTTCTTC	CASSQGLTKGNEQFF
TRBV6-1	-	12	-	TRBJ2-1	TGTGCCAGCAGCCCCGTACAGGGCTGGCAGTTCTTC	CASSPVQGWQFF
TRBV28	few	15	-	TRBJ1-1	TGTTCCGGCAGTTTAAGACAGATGGGGGACACTGAAGCTTTCTTT	CSGSLRQMGDTEAFF
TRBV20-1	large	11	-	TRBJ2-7	TGCAGTGCCGCCAACGCGTTCGAGCAGTACTTC	CSAANAFEQYF
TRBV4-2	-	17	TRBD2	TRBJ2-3	TGTGCCAGCAGCCAAAGTAATAGCGGGAGTGGAACAGATACGCAGTATTTT	CASSQSNSGSGTDTQYF
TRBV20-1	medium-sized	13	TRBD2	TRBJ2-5	TGCAGTGCTATGACTAGCGGGAAAGAGACCCAGTACTTC	CSAMTSGKETQYF
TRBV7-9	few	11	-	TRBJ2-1	TGTGCCAGCAGCTTCGAGCGGGAGCAGTTCTTC	CASSFEREQFF
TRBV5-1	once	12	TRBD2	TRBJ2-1	TGCGCCAGCAGACTGACTAGCAATGGGCAGTTCTTC	CASRLTSNGQFF
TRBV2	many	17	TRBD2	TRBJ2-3	TGTGCCAGCAGATGGGGACTAGCGGGAGTGGGCACAGATACGCAGTATTTT	CASRWGLAGVGTDTQYF
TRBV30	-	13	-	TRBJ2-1	TGTGCCTGGAGTCCCGGGACTGCCAATGAGCAGTTCTTC	CAWSPGTANEQFF
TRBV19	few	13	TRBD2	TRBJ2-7	TGTGCCAGTAGTCACGGGACTAGCGTCGAGCAGTACTTC	CASSHGTSVEQYF
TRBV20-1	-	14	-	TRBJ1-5	TGCAGTGCTAGAGATTACTTGTCAAATCAGCCCCAGCATTTT	CSARDYLSNQPQHF
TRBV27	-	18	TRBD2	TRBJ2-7	TGTGCCAGCAGTACACCGGGACTAGCGGGAGGCAACTCCTACGAGCAGTACTTC	CASSTPGLAGGNSYEQYF
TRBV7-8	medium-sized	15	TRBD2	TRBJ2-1	TGTGCCAGCAGCTCCGGACTAGCGGGAGGAAATGAGCAGTTCTTC	CASSSGLAGGNEQFF
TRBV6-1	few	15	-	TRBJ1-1	TGTGCCAGCAGACCAAAGGGGGGATTGAACACTCAAGCTTTCTTT	CASRPKGGLNTQAFF
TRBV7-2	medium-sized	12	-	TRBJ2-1	TGTGCCAGCAGCCCCGACTGGAATGAGCAGTTCTTC	CASSPDWNEQFF
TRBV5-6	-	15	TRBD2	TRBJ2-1	TGTGCCAGCAGCCTGGGGAGGGAGTGGGATTTAGAGCAGTTCTTC	CASSLGREWDLEQFF
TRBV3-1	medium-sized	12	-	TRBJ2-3	TGTGCCAGCAAAAGCGCCGGAGATACGCAGTATTTT	CASKSAGDTQYF
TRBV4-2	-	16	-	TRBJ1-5	TGTGCCAGCAGCCAAGTATGTGCAGGGGAGAGGCAGCCCCAGCATTTT	CASSQVCAGERQPQHF
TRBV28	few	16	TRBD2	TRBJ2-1	TGTGCCAGCAGTTCACCCGTGGGAGGGAGTCGTGATGAGCAGTTCTTC	CASSSPVGGSRDEQFF
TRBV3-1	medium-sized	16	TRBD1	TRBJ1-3	TGTGCCAGCAGCCAACAGGACAGGCGCTCTGGAAACACCATATATTTT	CASSQQDRRSGNTIYF
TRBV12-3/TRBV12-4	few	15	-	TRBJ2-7	TGTGCCAGCAGTTCCCGGTCGCCGAATTCCTACGAGCAGTACTTC	CASSSRSPNSYEQYF
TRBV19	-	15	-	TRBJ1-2	TGTGCCAGTAGCCTGACAGGCAATACCAACTATGGCTACACCTTC	CASSLTGNTNYGYTF
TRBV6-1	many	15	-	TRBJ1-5	TGTGCCAGCAGTACTATCGGTAGGGCGAATCAGCCCCAGCATTTT	CASSTIGRANQPQHF
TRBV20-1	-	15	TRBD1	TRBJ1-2	TGCAGTGCTTATCGAGACAGGGAAGCTAACTATGGCTACACCTTC	CSAYRDREANYGYTF
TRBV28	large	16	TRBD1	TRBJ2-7	TGTGCCAGCAGTTACACCCCGGGGACAGCTCCCTACGAGCAGTACTTC	CASSYTPGTAPYEQYF
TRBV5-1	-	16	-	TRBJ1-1	TGCGCCAGCAGCTCCAACCCCTCGGCAGTGAACACTGAAGCTTTCTTT	CASSSNPSAVNTEAFF
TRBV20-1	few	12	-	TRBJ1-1	TGCAGTGCTATCCCTTTTAACACTGAAGCTTTCTTT	CSAIPFNTEAFF
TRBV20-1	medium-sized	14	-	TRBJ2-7	TGCAGTGCTAGAGTTTCGACTAGCTCCTACGAGCAGTACTTC	CSARVSTSSYEQYF
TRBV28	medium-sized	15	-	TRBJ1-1	TGTGCCAGCAGTTTATCCCAGGGGCAGCGTCGTGAAGCTTTCTTT	CASSLSQGQRREAFF
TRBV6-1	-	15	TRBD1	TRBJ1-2	TGTGCCAGCAGGCTGGAGACAGGGTCCTCCGGGGGCTACACCTTC	CASRLETGSSGGYTF
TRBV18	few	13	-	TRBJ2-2	TGTGCCAGCTTCGGAGGGGTCGACGGCGAGCTGTTTTTT	CASFGGVDGELFF
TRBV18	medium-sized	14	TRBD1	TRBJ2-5	TGTGCCAGCTCACCACGGGACAGGGGGGAGACCCAGTACTTC	CASSPRDRGETQYF
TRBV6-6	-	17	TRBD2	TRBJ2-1	TGTGCCAGCAGTTACCCCTCCACTAGCGGGGTGTACAATGAGCAGTTCTTC	CASSYPSTSGVYNEQFF
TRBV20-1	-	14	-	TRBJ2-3	TGCAGTGCTAGTCGGGATAGCGGCGGGAATACGCAGTATTTT	CSASRDSGGNTQYF
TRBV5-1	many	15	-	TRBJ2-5	TGCGCCAGCAGCTTCCGGACAGGAGGGGTAGAGACCCAGTACTTC	CASSFRTGGVETQYF
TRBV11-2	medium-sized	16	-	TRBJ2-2	TGTGCCAGCAGCTTATACAGCGGGTCGAACACCGGGGAGCTGTTTTTT	CASSLYSGSNTGELFF
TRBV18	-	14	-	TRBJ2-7	TGTGCCAGCTCACCCAGGGAAGGGATATACGAGCAGTACTTC	CASSPREGIYEQYF
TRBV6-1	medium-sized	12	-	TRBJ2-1	TGTGCCAGCAGTTCCCCCCTTAATGAGCAGTTCTTC	CASSSPLNEQFF
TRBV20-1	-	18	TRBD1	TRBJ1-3	TGCAGTGCTAGAGGAGAGGCCAGGACAGGTATCTCTGGAAACACCATATATTTT	CSARGEARTGISGNTIYF